This is a list of T cell receptor beta chains from one sample in a study of identifying expanded T cells in peripheral blood. Repertoires were generated with immunoSEQ multiplex PCR, while TCRdb's copy carries only in-frame clones and drops some. Altogether 110,000 or so clones are present, roughly 90% being singletons, with the ten largest covering 7% to 9%. The sample was blood. These receptors were collected from a person aged 18-69 years in good health. The CDR3 runs from the conserved cysteine through the conserved F or W. A D gene is named only where the DNA matches it firmly. The listing skips clone size in some rows; elsewhere it reads once, few, many or a size class.

clone size,V gene,D gene,J gene,CDR3 DNA,CDR3 protein
once,TRBV7-2,TRBD1,TRBJ1-6,TGTGCCAGCAGCCCACAGGGGGCATTCAATTCACCCCTCCACTTT,CASSPQGAFNSPLHF
NA,TRBV5-1,NA,TRBJ2-5,TGCGCCAGCAGCGTGGGTGGGGACCAAGAGACCCAGTACTTC,CASSVGGDQETQYF
NA,TRBV7-9,NA,TRBJ1-3,TGTGCCAGCAGCTTATCAGGACAGAGCTCTGGAAACACCATATATTTT,CASSLSGQSSGNTIYF
once,TRBV6-5,TRBD2,TRBJ2-2,TGTGCCAGCACCCGGACTAGCGGGACCGGGGAGCTGTTTTTT,CASTRTSGTGELFF
NA,TRBV5-1,NA,TRBJ2-3,TGCGCCAGCAGCTTGGATCTGGGGCGGTACACAGATACGCAGTATTTT,CASSLDLGRYTDTQYF
NA,TRBV5-1,NA,TRBJ1-1,TGCGCCAGCAGCTTTGGGCGGCAGAACACTGAAGCTTTCTTT,CASSFGRQNTEAFF
NA,TRBV2,NA,TRBJ2-1,TGTGCCAGCAACTTTGACGGTTCCTACAATGAGCAGTTCTTC,CASNFDGSYNEQFF
NA,TRBV10-3,NA,TRBJ2-7,TGTGCCATCAGTGAGTGGTACGAGCAGTACTTC,CAISEWYEQYF
NA,TRBV19,TRBD1,TRBJ2-7,TGTGCCAGTAGCTGGGGACAGGGGGCTTACGAGCAGTACTTC,CASSWGQGAYEQYF
once,TRBV5-4,NA,TRBJ1-2,TGTGCCAGCAGCAAAGGACATACCTATAACTATGGCTACACCTTC,CASSKGHTYNYGYTF